This T cell receptor (beta chain) is drawn from a study of blood T cell repertoires in COVID-19. The repertoire was sequenced with immunoSEQ multiplex PCR; TCRdb's copy has only in-frame clones and lacks some. The sample holds some 200,000 clones, around 84% seen once. CDR1 and CDR2 from the germline V gene are MNHEY and SVGAGI. The CDR3 runs to 14 residues. Losses at the gene ends were 8 bases for V and 8 bases for J; bases not matched to a gene: 9. The sequence was collected from a woman of 80 years or more with COVID-19, enrolled during active disease. V gene TRBV6-5 combines with J gene TRBJ1-6; 7 nucleotides line up with TRBD1. Sequencing input: peripheral blood. The CDR3 bases are TGTGCCAGCCGGGGGACAGCAGTTTATTCACCCCTCCACTTT. It codes for CASRGTAVYSPLHF.